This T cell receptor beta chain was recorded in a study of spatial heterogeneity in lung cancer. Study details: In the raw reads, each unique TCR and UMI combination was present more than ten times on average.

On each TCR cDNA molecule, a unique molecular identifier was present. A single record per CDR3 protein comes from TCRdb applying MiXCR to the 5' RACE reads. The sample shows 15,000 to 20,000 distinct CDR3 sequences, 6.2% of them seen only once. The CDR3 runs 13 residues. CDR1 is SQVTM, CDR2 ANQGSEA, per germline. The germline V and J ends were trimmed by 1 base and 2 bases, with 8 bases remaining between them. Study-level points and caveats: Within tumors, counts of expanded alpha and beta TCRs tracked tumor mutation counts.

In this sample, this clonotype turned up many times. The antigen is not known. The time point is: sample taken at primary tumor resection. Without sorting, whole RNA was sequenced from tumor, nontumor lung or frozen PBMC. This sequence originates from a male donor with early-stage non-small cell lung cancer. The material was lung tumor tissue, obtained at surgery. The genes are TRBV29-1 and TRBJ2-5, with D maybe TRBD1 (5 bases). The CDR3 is CSVEGQGQETQYF. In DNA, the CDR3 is TGCAGCGTTGAAGGGCAGGGTCAAGAGACCCAGTACTTC.